One and the same sample provided the 25 T cell receptor beta chains below, sequenced in a study of blood T cell repertoires in COVID-19. Some clones are missing from TCRdb's copy, which holds only in-frame ones; the method was immunoSEQ multiplex PCR. The sample lists about 120,000 clones, 87% seen once, with roughly 30% in the top ten. Material for sequencing was peripheral blood. These receptors originate from a woman aged 70-85 years with acute or convalescent COVID-19.

The chain couples TRBV29-1 to TRBJ1-2; TRBD1 might be the D (6 bases). Germline V CDR1 and CDR2: SQVTM, ANQGSEA. The CDR3 runs to 12 residues. Between the trimmed V and J ends, which lost 7 bases and 4 bases, there was a span of 13 bases. CDR3 loop: CSGIGQSYGYTF. CDR3 nucleotide sequence: TGCAGCGGAATCGGACAGTCCTATGGCTACACCTTC.

The J gene is TRBJ1-1, the V gene TRBV7-3; D might be TRBD1 (5 bases). The CDR3 runs 13 residues. V was pared by 5 bases and J by 1 base, with 8 bases between. Germline CDR1 and CDR2: SGHTA and FQGTGA. CDR3 loop: CASSPDTNTEAFF. The CDR3 nucleotides read TGTGCCAGCAGCCCGGACACGAACACTGAAGCTTTCTTT.

The CDR3 coding sequence is TGTGCCAGCAGTACCTACTCGGACAGGGGCCGGAATCAGCCCCAGCATTTT. This gives the protein CASSTYSDRGRNQPQHF. This chain links TRBV28 with TRBJ1-5; 9 positions agree with TRBD1. This CDR3 is built from 17 residues. V dropped 5 bases and J dropped 4; count of bases not matched to a gene: 12. The germline V gene encodes CDR1 MDHEN and CDR2 SYDVKM.

This clone has only a few counts. J is TRBJ1-4 and V is TRBV27, with D hard to call. Trimming left V 5 bases short and J 6 bases short, with 25 bases between. The germline V gene encodes CDR1 MNHEY and CDR2 SMNVEV (reference sequence). This CDR3 comprises 18 residues. DNA for the CDR3: TGTGCCAGCAGTAGTAAGCCCCCCAACGCAGGCCAAGATGAAAAACTGTTTTTT. Translated, it gives CASSSKPPNAGQDEKLFF.

A single count supports this clone. V usage is TRBV19 and J usage is TRBJ2-7, with TRBD1 as a possible D gene (6 bases). Trimming pared 8 bases from V and 2 bases from J, leaving 13 bases between. This CDR3 has 13 residues. Germline loops: CDR1 LNHDA, CDR2 SQIVND (reference sequence). CDR3 amino acids: CASEGRDTYEQYF. CDR3 coding DNA: TGTGCCAGTGAAGGTCGGGACACCTACGAGCAGTACTTC.

The chain is built from TRBV5-1 and TRBJ1-2; 9 bases fit TRBD1. CDR1 and CDR2 from the germline V gene are SGHRS and YFSETQ. The length of the CDR3 is 18 residues. The ends lost 0 bases at V and 1 base at J; junction bases unmatched: 10. CDR3 region: CASSLARTGDSSNYGYTF. The CDR3 DNA reads TGCGCCAGCAGCTTGGCGAGGACAGGGGATTCTAGTAACTATGGCTACACCTTC. Full variable domain (missing parts from reference TRBV5-1 and TRBJ1-2): KAGVTQTPRYLIKTRGQQVTLSCSPISGHRSVSWYQQTPGQGLQFLFEYFSETQRNKGNFPGRFSGRQFSNSRSEMNVSTLELGDSALYLCASSLARTGDSSNYGYTFGSGTRLTVV.

In the case of this clone: One junction end does not reproduce the germline sequence, and a read error may be involved. This chain links TRBV5-1 with TRBJ2-5; 10 bases agree with TRBD2. Germline V gene sequence: CDR1 SGHRS, CDR2 YFSETQ. The CDR3 consists of 18 residues. CDR3 sequence reads: CARSAGGSGGPATETQYF. The CDR3 DNA follows: TGCGCCCGCAGCGCCGGGGGTAGCGGGGGGCCTGCTACAGAGACCCAGTACTTC.

This sequence joins TRBV6-5 and TRBJ1-2; D unclear. V was shortened by 10 bases and J by 4 bases, with 16 bases between the two germline ends. Germline V gene lookup returns CDR1 MNHEY and CDR2 SVGAGI. The CDR3 is made up of 13 amino acids. The CDR3 DNA reads as TGTGCCATCCAGCCGGGTGTGAGCTATGGCTACACCTTC. This translates into CAIQPGVSYGYTF.

The V and J genes are TRBV30 and TRBJ2-7, with 7 bases matching TRBD1. The CDR3 has 14 residues. Trimming removed 2 bases from V and 4 bases from J; junction bases left unmatched: 8. Germline assignment: CDR1 GTSNPN and CDR2 SVGIG (reference sequence). CDR3 amino acids: CAWSRQGSRYEQYF. The CDR3 DNA follows: TGTGCCTGGAGTAGACAGGGCAGTAGGTACGAGCAGTACTTC.

The CDR3 nucleotides are TGTGCCTGGAGGGGTAGCTATGGCTACACCTTC. Translated: CAWRGSYGYTF. The rearrangement joins TRBV2 to TRBJ1-2; tentative D call: TRBD1 (5 bases). The CDR3 has 11 residues. V was cut by 11 bases and J by 4 bases, with 11 bases left in between. CDR1 and CDR2 from the germline V gene are SNHLY and FYNNEI.

The J gene is TRBJ2-2, the V gene TRBV9, with TRBD1 identical over 8 bases. This CDR3 comprises 16 residues. CDR1 is SGDLS, CDR2 YYNGEE, per germline. J lost 4 bases, V lost 4 bases, and 9 bases had no gene match. DNA for the CDR3: TGTGCCAGCAGCATCCAGGGGGCGCGCATCACCGGGGAGCTGTTTTTT. This sequence encodes CASSIQGARITGELFF.

The V and J genes are TRBV19 and TRBJ2-6; no definite D call. CDR3 length: 16 residues. Trimming stripped 0 bases from V and 0 bases from J, with 6 bases between. Germline lookup yields CDR1 LNHDA and CDR2 SQIVND (reference sequence). The CDR3 DNA is TGTGCCAGTAGTATAGAGGGCAGCTCTGGGGCCAACGTCCTGACTTTC. Encoded protein: CASSIEGSSGANVLTF. The full variable domain, rest sourced from reference TRBV19 and TRBJ2-6, is DGGITQSPKYLFRKEGQNVTLSCEQNLNHDAMYWYRQDPGQGLRLIYYSQIVNDFQKGDIAEGYSVSREKKESFPLTVTSAQKNPTAFYLCASSIEGSSGANVLTFGAGSRLTVL.

This chain links TRBV15 with TRBJ1-2, with 7 nucleotides matching TRBD1. Germline CDR1 reads LNHNV; CDR2 reads YYDKDF (reference sequence). This CDR3 spans 14 amino acids. V dropped 3 bases and J dropped 4; count of bases not matched to a gene: 5. The DNA of the CDR3 is TGTGCCACCAGCAGGCCCGGGACAGTCTATGGCTACACCTTC. The encoded protein is CATSRPGTVYGYTF.

This rearrangement joins TRBV7-2 to TRBJ2-3; D possibly corresponds to TRBD2 (5 bases). Trimming removed 5 bases from V and 3 bases from J, with 21 bases in between. The germline CDR1 and CDR2 sequences are SGHTA and FQGNSA. This CDR3 is built from 17 residues. The CDR3 DNA reads as TGTGCCAGCAGCCAACAAATCGGCGGGTCCCGGACAGATACGCAGTATTTT. This encodes CASSQQIGGSRTDTQYF.

The chain joins TRBV29-1 to TRBJ1-2; D perhaps matches TRBD1 (6 bases). Germline lookup yields CDR1 SQVTM and CDR2 ANQGSEA. Trimming shortened V by 5 bases and J by 10 bases, and 20 bases separated the two germline ends. This CDR3 contains 13 residues. CDR3 in amino acids: CSVPFTGPPVYTF. Written as DNA, the CDR3 is TGCAGCGTTCCCTTCACAGGGCCCCCCGTCTACACCTTC.

The rearrangement joins TRBV19 to TRBJ2-1; TRBD1 agrees at 10 bases. The CDR3 runs 13 residues. Germline V gives CDR1 LNHDA, CDR2 SQIVND (reference sequence). The V gene end was trimmed by 10 bases and the J gene end by 7 bases; junction bases not matched to a gene: 7. CDR3 region: CAKKSGQGNEQFF. The CDR3 DNA is TGTGCCAAAAAATCGGGACAGGGGAATGAGCAGTTCTTC.

The gene calls are TRBV10-3 and TRBJ1-3; 10 nucleotides agree with TRBD1. In germline, CDR1 is ENHRY, CDR2 SYGVKD. V shed 5 bases, J shed 3 bases, and the junction held 4 bases outside the gene matches. The CDR3 contains 15 residues. The DNA for the CDR3 is TGTGCCATCAGTACGACAGGGGGCAATGGAAACACCATATATTTT. It translates to CAISTTGGNGNTIYF.

The table lists this clone with a count of one. One junction end does not reproduce the germline sequence, and a read error may be involved. This CDR3 is CASRQAGGGYEQYF. The CDR3 DNA follows: TGTGCCAGCAGACAAGCGGGGGGGGGCTACGAGCAGTACTTC. This chain links TRBV3-1 (or the pseudogene TRBV3-2) with TRBJ2-7; 10 bases match TRBD2. CDR3 length equals 14 residues. Germline V gene lookup returns CDR1 LGHDT and CDR2 YNNKEL (reference sequence).

V gene TRBV6-5 combines with J gene TRBJ1-2; a possible D gene is TRBD1 (6 bases). V was cut by 4 bases and J by 8 bases, with 20 bases left in between. CDR1 is MNHEY, CDR2 SVGAGI, per germline. The CDR3 has 15 amino acids. DNA for the CDR3: TGTGCCAGCAGTTGGGCAGGGGTGCCCTCTTTGGGCTACACCTTC. Amino acid sequence: CASSWAGVPSLGYTF.

The chain combines TRBV12-3 or TRBV12-4 with TRBJ2-3, with D unresolved. The germline V and J ends were trimmed by 5 bases and 6 bases, with 9 bases remaining between them. The CDR3 is 12 amino acids. Here the CDR3 DNA reads TGTGCCAGCAGTCCGCGCCGGGATACGCAGTATTTT. Residues: CASSPRRDTQYF.

The chain uses TRBV30 and TRBJ1-5, with 7 bases matching TRBD1. This CDR3 has 13 amino acids. J was trimmed by 4 bases and V by 3 bases; bases with no gene match: 3. Per germline, CDR1 GTSNPN and CDR2 SVGIG (reference sequence). This CDR3 reads CAWRSRGNQPQHF. The CDR3 DNA is TGTGCCTGGAGGAGCAGGGGGAATCAGCCCCAGCATTTT.

This clone appeared a single time. The V and J genes are TRBV27 and TRBJ1-6; 9 bases line up with TRBD1. CDR1 is MNHEY and CDR2 is SMNVEV in the germline V gene (reference sequence). J gave up 9 bases and V 6 bases, and 3 bases lay outside the gene matches. This CDR3 has 13 amino acids. The CDR3 spells CASSRDRVSPLHF. CDR3 bases: TGTGCCAGCAGCCGGGACAGGGTTTCACCCCTCCACTTT.

The DNA of the CDR3 is TGTGCCTGGAGTAAGAGGCTAGCGGGGAGGGATACGCAGTATTTT. This encodes CAWSKRLAGRDTQYF. This chain uses TRBV30 with TRBJ2-3, with 9 positions matching TRBD2. The CDR3 is made up of 15 amino acids. V was pared by 2 bases and J by 6 bases, with 9 bases of the junction left unmatched. Germline lookup yields CDR1 GTSNPN and CDR2 SVGIG (reference sequence).

The chain has TRBV7-2 and TRBJ2-3; D gene unclear. The V gene's germline CDR1 is SGHTA and CDR2 FQGNSA. V dropped 5 bases and J dropped 3 bases, with 9 bases sitting between them. The CDR3 covers 13 residues. Here the CDR3 DNA reads TGTGCCAGCAGCCCACCCGGGACAGATACGCAGTATTTT. This gives the protein CASSPPGTDTQYF.

This chain joins TRBV5-5 and TRBJ1-6; no firm D call. The CDR3 has 13 amino acids. Between the trimmed V and J ends, which lost 2 bases and 7 bases, there was a span of 7 bases. Looked up from germline, CDR1 is SGHKS and CDR2 is YYEKEE (reference sequence). This chain's CDR3 is CASSLRENSPLHF. In DNA form, the CDR3 reads TGTGCCAGCAGCTTAAGGGAGAATTCACCCCTCCACTTT.